These T cell receptor beta chains were read from a single sample in a study of identical twins. TCRdb re-analysed the 5' RACE reads in MiXCR, keeping a single row per CDR3 protein. The sample includes about 890,000 distinct CDR3 sequences, 9% to 15% of them seen just once. This sample also appeared in a second study, on yellow fever vaccine responses in identical twins.

The sample consisted of PBMCs. The receptors were gathered from a woman between 18 and 30 years old in good health. The CDR3 runs from the conserved cysteine through the conserved F or W. Each record gives: J gene, V gene, D gene, clone size, CDR3 DNA, CDR3 protein. A D gene is named only where the DNA matches it firmly. The size of a clone is reported for some rows only, either as once, few or many, or as a class for expanded clones.

>TRBJ2-1|TRBV4-2|.|few
TGTGCCAGCAGCCCTCCCCCCGTTGACACGAATTCCTACAATGAGCAGTTCTTC
CASSPPPVDTNSYNEQFF
>TRBJ2-5|TRBV12-3/TRBV12-4|TRBD2|few
TGTGCCAGTACAACTAGCGGGGGGTCGGAGACCCAGTACTTC
CASTTSGGSETQYF
>TRBJ2-1|TRBV24-1|TRBD2|few
TGTGCCACCAGTGACCCTAGCGGGGGGTCCGGGAATGAGCAGTTCTTC
CATSDPSGGSGNEQFF
>TRBJ2-2|TRBV20-1|TRBD2|many
TGCAGTGCTCCGAATAAGCGGGAGGGCCCCACCGGGGAGCTGTTTTTT
CSAPNKREGPTGELFF
>TRBJ2-5|TRBV24-1|.|few
TGTGCCACCAGTGACCCGCGCTCAACAGGGACCCAAGAGACCCAGTACTTC
CATSDPRSTGTQETQYF
>TRBJ2-1|TRBV3-1|.|few
TGTGCCAGCAGCCAAGATTATTCGGATTGGGGGAATGAGCAGTTCTTC
CASSQDYSDWGNEQFF
>TRBJ2-5|TRBV9|.|few
TGTGCCAGCAGCGTAGGAGGAGCAGGTTCGATAGAGACCCAGTACTTC
CASSVGGAGSIETQYF
>TRBJ2-5|TRBV2|.|.
TGTGCCAGCAGTATCCTAGAGACCCAGTACTTC
CASSILETQYF
>TRBJ2-1|TRBV10-3|.|.
TGTGCCATCAGTAAAGCAGGGGATGAGCAGTTCTTC
CAISKAGDEQFF
>TRBJ1-5|TRBV18|.|.
TGTGCCAGCTCACCTATGGGGGATCAGCCCCAGCATTTT
CASSPMGDQPQHF
>TRBJ1-4|TRBV6-5|.|.
TGTGCCAGCAGTTACTCACAGCCCGCTAATGAAAAACTGTTTTTT
CASSYSQPANEKLFF
>TRBJ1-4|TRBV15|.|few
TGTGCCACCAGCAAGAGGTTCTACGATGAAAAACTGTTTTTT
CATSKRFYDEKLFF
>TRBJ2-3|TRBV21-1|.|many
TGTGCCAGCAGCAAAGCAAGACTAGCGGGAGCGAAGGATACGCAGTATTTT
CASSKARLAGAKDTQYF
>TRBJ2-5|TRBV10-3|TRBD2|.
TGTGCCATCAGTGAGAGGCGGGAGGGCCCGGAGACCCAGTACTTC
CAISERREGPETQYF
>TRBJ2-7|TRBV9|.|.
TGTGCCAGCAGCGTTTCGACGGTCAGATCCTACGAGCAGTACTTC
CASSVSTVRSYEQYF
>TRBJ2-3|TRBV12-3/TRBV12-4|.|many
TGTGCCAGCAGTTTTCGCACAGATACGCAGTATTTT
CASSFRTDTQYF
>TRBJ2-5|TRBV7-8|.|few
TGTGCCAGCAGCTTACTTCGAGGGTACCAAGAGACCCAGTACTTC
CASSLLRGYQETQYF
>TRBJ2-1|TRBV2|TRBD2|.
TGTGCCAGCAGTGCGGGAGGGGACAATGAGCAGTTCTTC
CASSAGGDNEQFF
>TRBJ2-5|TRBV20-1|.|few
TGCAGTGCCCCCGGGGGACCCCAAGAGACCCAGTACTTC
CSAPGGPQETQYF
>TRBJ2-7|TRBV9|.|many
TGTGCCAGCAGCCCCGGGACGCAATACGAGCAGTACTTC
CASSPGTQYEQYF
>TRBJ2-5|TRBV6-1|.|.
TGTGCCAGCGGGGTGGCAGAAGACCAAGAGACCCAGTACTTC
CASGVAEDQETQYF
>TRBJ2-1|TRBV25-1|.|many
TGTGCCAGCAGTGACTGGAAGGAAGGCAATGAGCAGTTCTTC
CASSDWKEGNEQFF
>TRBJ1-1|TRBV14|.|.
TGTGCCAGCAGCCAGAATCTGCCGGGTGAAGCTTTCTTT
CASSQNLPGEAFF
>TRBJ1-1|TRBV2|TRBD1|many
TGTGCCAGCAGTGTCGGACAGGGGGCGACTGAAGCTTTCTTT
CASSVGQGATEAFF
>TRBJ2-2|TRBV25-1|.|once
TGTGCCAGCAGTTTCAAGGGGGGTTTCGCGAACACCGGGGAGCTGTTTTTT
CASSFKGGFANTGELFF
>TRBJ2-7|TRBV3-1|TRBD2|.
TGTGCCAGCAGCCAAGCAGCGGGAGGGCCCTACGAGCAGTACTTC
CASSQAAGGPYEQYF
>TRBJ1-5|TRBV24-1|.|few
TGTGCCACCAGTCAGGGGTATAGCAATCAGCCCCAGCATTTT
CATSQGYSNQPQHF
>TRBJ1-2|TRBV19|.|few
TGTGCCAGTAGTGACCCTCCGACGACGAGCTATGGCTACACCTTC
CASSDPPTTSYGYTF